This T cell receptor beta chain emerged from a study of cytomegalovirus exposure and HLA in healthy donors. Study outcomes and limitations: Earlier findings revealed that most TCR beta V segments proved productive either about 87% or about 30% of the time. The classifier was said to identify cytomegalovirus status with high specificity and sensitivity.

This clone was detected only once. The antigen is not known. CDR1 is PRHDT and CDR2 is FYEKMQ in the germline V gene (reference sequence). The CDR3 length is 16 residues. V lost 5 bases and J 4 bases, leaving 21 bases between the germline ends. Healthy donors of bone marrow made up the group. 60 Vbeta and 13 Jbeta primers were used in PCR. Data came from immunoSEQ multiplex PCR; TCRdb stores just in-frame clones and leaves some out. The data show more than 150,000 clones, 76% seen once. The material sequenced was PBMCs. The V gene is TRBV13, the J gene TRBJ2-7; no definite D call. The clonotype was recovered from a man between 18 and 35 years old in good health and CMV-seronegative. This chain's CDR3 is CASSLTGPSLEYEQYF. The CDR3 bases are TGTGCCAGCAGCCTTACTGGGCCATCTCTCGAATACGAGCAGTACTTC.